The T cell receptor (beta chain) under discussion was sequenced for a study of cytomegalovirus exposure and HLA in healthy donors. General observations from the study: Listed as cytomegalovirus-associated were over 150 TCR beta chains. Segments of the TCR beta V type were, in most cases, productive about 87% or about 30% of the time in an earlier analysis.

This CDR3 region has 15 residues. Germline V CDR1 and CDR2: MNHNS, SASEGT. The junction had 7 bases not matched to a gene; V was cut back by 3 bases and J by 2 bases. As concerns this clone: Its target is unknown.

With 60 Vbeta and 13 Jbeta primers, the PCR was carried out. Profiling relied on immunoSEQ multiplex PCR, and the TCRdb table lists in-frame clones only, not all of them. The repertoire consists of approximately 74,000 clones, with just under 80% occurring once and the leading ten covering 9.7%. The sequence derives from a man in his forties in good health and CMV-seronegative. The chain has TRBV6-1 and TRBJ2-7, with 7 bases that match TRBD1. The material sequenced was PBMCs. This CDR3 is CASSETGRSAYEQYF. The CDR3, as DNA: TGTGCCAGCAGTGAGACAGGGCGATCGGCCTACGAGCAGTACTTC.